This passage covers 28 T cell receptor beta chains from one sample sequenced in a study of long-term antiretroviral therapy in people with HIV. At the survey level, the v3.0 immunoSEQ assay was run. Profiling relied on immunoSEQ multiplex PCR, and the TCRdb table lists in-frame clones only, not all of them. The sample holds about 25,000 clones, 75% to 90% seen once. The specimen was unsorted PBMCs, collected 2.9 years after starting antiretroviral therapy. The source of these receptors is a man in his fifties with HIV.

V is TRBV28 and J is TRBJ2-7, with D possibly TRBD2 on 6 matching bases. The CDR3 totals 16 residues. Germline V gene lookup returns CDR1 MDHEN and CDR2 SYDVKM. Trimming shortened V by 5 bases and J by 9 bases, and 26 bases separated the two germline ends. The CDR3 loop is CASSPRGQGLDFGQYF. The CDR3 DNA follows: TGTGCCAGCAGTCCCCGAGGCCAGGGACTCGATTTCGGGCAGTACTTC.

The rearrangement uses TRBV6-5 and TRBJ1-3; D remains ambiguous. Trimming removed 2 bases at V and 4 bases at J, with 6 bases between. The CDR3 has 13 residues. Germline assignment: CDR1 MNHEY and CDR2 SVGAGI. This CDR3 reads CASSYAQGNTIYF. For the CDR3, the DNA is TGTGCCAGCAGTTACGCCCAGGGAAACACCATATATTTT.

V gene TRBV9 combines with J gene TRBJ2-7, with TRBD2 matching over 10 bases. CDR1 SGDLS and CDR2 YYNGEE come from the germline V gene. V lost 3 bases, J lost 2 bases, and 2 bases stayed unmatched. The CDR3 spans 14 residues. In nucleotides, the CDR3 is TGTGCCAGCAGCGGAACTAGCGGGGCCTACGAGCAGTACTTC. Translating gives CASSGTSGAYEQYF.

This rearrangement joins TRBV2 to TRBJ2-2; 10 bases align to TRBD2. Losses at the gene ends were 5 bases for V and 4 bases for J; bases not matched to a gene: 4. The length of the CDR3 is 15 residues. Germline CDR1 reads SNHLY; CDR2 reads FYNNEI. CDR3 sequence: CASSLAGGGTGELFF. In DNA form, the CDR3 reads TGTGCCAGCAGTTTAGCGGGGGGCGGCACCGGGGAGCTGTTTTTT.

The J gene is TRBJ1-2, the V gene TRBV27; 7 positions agree with TRBD1. Germline-derived CDR1 and CDR2 are MNHEY and SMNVEV (reference sequence). This CDR3 has 13 amino acids. V shed 5 bases and J 2 bases; nucleotides not matched to a gene: 2. The CDR3: CASSPGQNYGYTF. The DNA of the CDR3 is TGTGCCAGCAGTCCGGGACAGAACTATGGCTACACCTTC.

The V gene is TRBV28, the J gene TRBJ2-5, with D perhaps TRBD1 or TRBD2 (5 bases each). CDR1 is MDHEN and CDR2 is SYDVKM in the germline V gene. The CDR3 has 13 residues. Trimming stripped 7 bases from V and 5 bases from J, with 14 bases between. The CDR3 DNA sequence: TGTGCCAGCACCATAGACGAGGGGGAGACCCAGTACTTC. Translated, it gives CASTIDEGETQYF.

In its sample, this clone was seen once. The chain uses TRBV6-1 and TRBJ2-5; D unresolved. Germline values: CDR1 MNHNS, CDR2 SASEGT. Deletions cut 3 bases from V and 5 bases from J, with 22 bases between. The CDR3 totals 17 residues. This chain's CDR3 is CASSDELSLGPRETQYF. The DNA for the CDR3 is TGTGCCAGCAGTGATGAGCTTTCTCTCGGGCCTCGGGAGACCCAGTACTTC.

The chain is built from TRBV7-9 and TRBJ2-1; the match to TRBD2 covers 8 bases. The ends lost 0 bases at V and 4 bases at J; junction bases unmatched: 5. The V gene's germline CDR1 is SEHNR and CDR2 FQNEAQ (reference sequence). The CDR3 sequence is 16 residues long. The CDR3 reads CASSLAGGGNYNEQFF. Here the CDR3 DNA reads TGTGCCAGCAGCTTAGCCGGCGGGGGGAATTACAATGAGCAGTTCTTC.

This rearrangement joins TRBV5-4 to TRBJ2-2; D ambiguous. Germline assignment: CDR1 SGHNT and CDR2 YYREEE (reference sequence). V lost 2 bases, J lost 5 bases, and 4 bases lay in between. This CDR3 contains 12 residues. The CDR3 region is CASSLMTGELFF. The CDR3 region has the DNA TGTGCCAGCAGCTTAATGACCGGGGAGCTGTTTTTT.

The chain has TRBV14 and TRBJ2-2; TRBD1 is a possible D gene (6 bases). This CDR3 is 15 amino acids long. Germline V lookup: CDR1 SGHDN, CDR2 FVKESK. Between the trimmed V and J ends, which lost 1 base and 4 bases, there was a span of 10 bases. The CDR3 DNA reads TGTGCCAGCAGCCAAGTAAGGGGGAGCACCGGGGAGCTGTTTTTT. This encodes CASSQVRGSTGELFF.

The chain uses TRBV28 and TRBJ1-1, with no clear D. Trimming stripped 10 bases from V and 1 base from J, with 7 bases between. Germline CDR1 MDHEN, CDR2 SYDVKM. The CDR3 is made up of 11 amino acids. The CDR3 reads CATGPNTEAFF. The CDR3 coding sequence is TGTGCCACGGGTCCGAACACTGAAGCTTTCTTT.

This chain joins TRBV9 and TRBJ2-1, with 9 bases identical to TRBD2. V was pared by 4 bases and J by 4 bases, with 6 bases of the junction left unmatched. The CDR3 extends over 15 amino acids. Germline V gives CDR1 SGDLS, CDR2 YYNGEE. CDR3 sequence: CASSKRGDQYNEQFF. The CDR3 DNA is TGTGCCAGCAGCAAGCGGGGGGATCAATACAATGAGCAGTTCTTC.

The chain links TRBV5-4 to TRBJ1-1; tentatively, D is TRBD1 (5 bases). V was trimmed by 0 bases and J by 6 bases, leaving 12 bases between them. This CDR3 has 14 residues. CDR1 and CDR2 (germline): SGHNT, YYREEE (reference sequence). CDR3 in DNA: TGTGCCAGCAGCTTGGGGCAGGGAGTCCCTGAAGCTTTCTTT. This codes for CASSLGQGVPEAFF. The whole variable domain, remainder taken from reference TRBV5-4 and TRBJ1-1, is ETGVTQSPTHLIKTRGQQVTLRCSSQSGHNTVSWYQQALGQGPQFIFQYYREEENGRGNFPPRFSGLQFPNYSSELNVNALELDDSALYLCASSLGQGVPEAFFGQGTRLTVV.

This chain links TRBV10-3 with TRBJ2-6, with TRBD1 matching over 9 bases. CDR3 length equals 17 residues. V trimming: 5 bases; J trimming: 2 bases; junction bases outside the gene matches: 7. Germline V CDR1 and CDR2: ENHRY, SYGVKD. The CDR3 here is CAISRDRVSPGANVLTF. In DNA form, the CDR3 reads TGTGCCATCAGTCGGGACAGGGTTTCCCCTGGGGCCAACGTCCTGACTTTC.

This chain links TRBV14 with TRBJ1-6; D is uncertain. Per the germline V gene, CDR1 is SGHDN and CDR2 is FVKESK. The CDR3 sequence is 14 residues long. Between the trimmed V and J ends, which lost 4 bases and 3 bases, there was a span of 7 bases. The CDR3 protein is CASSLNSYNSPLHF. CDR3 DNA: TGTGCCAGCAGCCTTAATAGCTATAATTCACCCCTCCACTTT.

The chain joins TRBV13 to TRBJ2-7; TRBD1 or TRBD2 may be the D gene (5 bases each). The V end lost 2 bases, the J end lost 7 bases, and 15 bases lay between the germline ends. The CDR3 runs to 14 residues. Germline lookup yields CDR1 PRHDT and CDR2 FYEKMQ (reference sequence). This CDR3 is CASSLRAGAREQYF. The CDR3 DNA follows: TGTGCCAGCAGCTTAAGGGCCGGGGCTCGGGAGCAGTACTTC.

The genes are TRBV7-9 and TRBJ2-2; 15 bases agree with TRBD2. This CDR3 comprises 17 residues. CDR1 and CDR2 from the germline V gene are SEHNR and FQNEAQ (reference sequence). The V and J ends lost 5 bases and 4 bases, in that order; junction bases with no gene match: 5. CDR3 coding DNA: TGTGCCAGCAGCAGGACTAGCGGGGGGGCAAGCACCGGGGAGCTGTTTTTT. As protein: CASSRTSGGASTGELFF. Full variable domain (rest looked up from reference TRBV7-9 and TRBJ2-2): DTGVSQNPRHKITKRGQNVTFRCDPISEHNRLYWYRQTLGQGPEFLTYFQNEAQLEKSRLLSDRFSAERPKGSFSTLEIQRTEQGDSAMYLCASSRTSGGASTGELFFGEGSRLTVL.

The chain uses TRBV9 and TRBJ2-5, with 9 bases lining up with TRBD1. Trimming cost V 3 bases and J 3 bases; bases outside gene matches: 6. Germline V CDR1 and CDR2: SGDLS, YYNGEE. The CDR3 contains 15 residues. The CDR3 loop reads CASSEGDREEETQYF. The CDR3 nucleotides are TGTGCCAGCAGCGAGGGGGACAGGGAGGAAGAGACCCAGTACTTC.

This clone occurred a few times. The chain is built from TRBV6-5 and TRBJ2-7; D tentatively fits TRBD1 or TRBD2 (5 bases each). Germline V gene sequence: CDR1 MNHEY, CDR2 SVGAGI. The CDR3 totals 16 residues. The V gene lost 1 base and the J gene lost 0 bases, with 13 bases spanning the gap. CDR3 bases: TGTGCCAGCAGTTACTTAGGGTGGGGGAGCTCCTACGAGCAGTACTTC. Protein: CASSYLGWGSSYEQYF.

This clone was seen a handful of times. The genes are TRBV4-1 and TRBJ2-7; a weak D match, TRBD1 (6 bases). The CDR3 runs 16 residues. Trimming removed 0 bases at V and 5 bases at J, with 17 bases between. From germline, CDR1 is MGHRA and CDR2 YSYEKL. This CDR3 is CASSQEATGIWNEQYF. CDR3 sequence (DNA): TGCGCCAGCAGCCAAGAGGCAACAGGGATCTGGAACGAGCAGTACTTC.

This clone occurred a few times. The chain uses TRBV5-6 and TRBJ1-6; D gene uncertain. Germline values: CDR1 SGHDT, CDR2 YYEEEE. CDR3 size: 17 residues. V shed 4 bases and J shed 7 bases, with 21 bases lying between them. CDR3 bases: TGTGCCAGCAGCGCGGGAGGGCGACTCCACCACAATTCACCCCTCCACTTT. Protein sequence: CASSAGGRLHHNSPLHF.

This chain links TRBV7-2 with TRBJ2-7; 7 bases agree with TRBD1. The junction had 4 bases not matched to a gene; V was cut back by 1 base and J by 4 bases. The germline gives CDR1 SGHTA, CDR2 FQGNSA. The CDR3 runs to 14 residues. The CDR3 region is CASSLDRGTYEQYF. CDR3 DNA: TGTGCCAGCAGCTTAGACAGGGGAACATACGAGCAGTACTTC.

This chain connects TRBV5-4 to TRBJ2-5; D is possibly TRBD1 or TRBD2 (6 bases each). CDR1 and CDR2 from the germline V gene are SGHNT and YYREEE (reference sequence). The CDR3 runs 16 residues. The V and J ends lost 7 bases and 1 base respectively, with 20 bases between them. CDR3 bases: TGTGCCAGCGCCATCCGTGGGGGGCTACCCCAAGAGACCCAGTACTTC. It is translated as CASAIRGGLPQETQYF.

The chain carries TRBV13 and TRBJ2-1, with D possibly matching TRBD2 (6 bases). The V end lost 1 base, the J end lost 5 bases, and 12 bases lay between the germline ends. From germline, CDR1 is PRHDT and CDR2 FYEKMQ (reference sequence). This CDR3 has 15 residues. Here the CDR3 DNA reads TGTGCCAGCAGCTTAGACCCGGGACTCAACAATGAGCAGTTCTTC. Residues: CASSLDPGLNNEQFF.

V usage is TRBV28 and J usage is TRBJ2-6; 7 bases are a match to TRBD2. Losses at the gene ends were 2 bases for V and 2 bases for J; bases not matched to a gene: 0. Germline CDR1 and CDR2: MDHEN and SYDVKM. This CDR3 has 15 residues. DNA of the CDR3: TGTGCCAGCAGTTTAGGGGGGGCTGGGGCCAACGTCCTGACTTTC. This sequence encodes CASSLGGAGANVLTF.

The chain links TRBV4-1 to TRBJ2-2; no reliable D call. The CDR3 extends over 15 amino acids. Germline V gene data show CDR1 as MGHRA and CDR2 as YSYEKL. The V end lost 4 bases, the J end lost 5 bases, and 14 bases lay between the germline ends. CDR3 sequence: CASSLFLQGTGELFF. The CDR3 coding sequence is TGCGCCAGCAGCCTTTTCCTCCAAGGGACCGGGGAGCTGTTTTTT.

The V and J genes are TRBV2 and TRBJ2-2; D might be TRBD1 (6 bases). The V gene lost 10 bases and the J gene lost 2 bases, with 14 bases spanning the gap. Germline V gene lookup returns CDR1 SNHLY and CDR2 FYNNEI. The CDR3 runs to 14 residues. CDR3 coding DNA: TGTGCCACCCAGCTAGGGGGAAACACCGGGGAGCTGTTTTTT. Translating gives CATQLGGNTGELFF.

The chain recombines TRBV10-3 with TRBJ1-1; a possible D gene is TRBD1 (5 bases). This CDR3 comprises 14 residues. Trimming removed 3 bases at V and 2 bases at J, with 10 bases between. The germline CDR1 and CDR2 sequences are ENHRY and SYGVKD. The CDR3 sequence: CAISDWDSNTEAFF. Here the CDR3 DNA reads TGTGCCATCAGTGACTGGGACTCAAACACTGAAGCTTTCTTT.